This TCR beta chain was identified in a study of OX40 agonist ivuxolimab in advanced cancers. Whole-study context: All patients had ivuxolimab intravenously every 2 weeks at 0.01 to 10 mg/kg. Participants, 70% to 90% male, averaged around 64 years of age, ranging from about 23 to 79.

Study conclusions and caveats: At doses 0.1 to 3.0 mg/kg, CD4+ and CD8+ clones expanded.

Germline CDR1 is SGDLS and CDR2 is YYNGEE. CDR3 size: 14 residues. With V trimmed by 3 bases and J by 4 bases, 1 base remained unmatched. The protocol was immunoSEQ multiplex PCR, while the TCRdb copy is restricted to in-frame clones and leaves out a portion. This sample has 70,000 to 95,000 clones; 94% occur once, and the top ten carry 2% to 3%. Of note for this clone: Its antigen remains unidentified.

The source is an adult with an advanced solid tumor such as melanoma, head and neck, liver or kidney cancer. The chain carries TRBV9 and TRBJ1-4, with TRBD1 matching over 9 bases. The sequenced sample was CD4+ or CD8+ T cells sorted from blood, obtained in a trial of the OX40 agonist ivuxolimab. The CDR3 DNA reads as TGTGCCAGCAGCGGGACAGGGGATAATGAAAAACTGTTTTTT. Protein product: CASSGTGDNEKLFF.